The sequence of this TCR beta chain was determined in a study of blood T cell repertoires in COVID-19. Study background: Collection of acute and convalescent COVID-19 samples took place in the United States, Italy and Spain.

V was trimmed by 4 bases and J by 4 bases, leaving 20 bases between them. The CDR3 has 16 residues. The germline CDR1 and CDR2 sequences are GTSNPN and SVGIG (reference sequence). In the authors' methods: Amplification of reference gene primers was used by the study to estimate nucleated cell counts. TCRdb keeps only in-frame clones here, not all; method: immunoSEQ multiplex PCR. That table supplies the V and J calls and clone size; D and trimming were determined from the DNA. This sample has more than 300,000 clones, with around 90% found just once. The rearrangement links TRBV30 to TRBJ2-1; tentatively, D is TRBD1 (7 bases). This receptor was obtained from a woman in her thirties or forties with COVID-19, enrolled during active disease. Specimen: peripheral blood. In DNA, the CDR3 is TGTGCCTGGACGCGGGACACCCCAGGGGGATACAATGAGCAGTTCTTC. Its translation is CAWTRDTPGGYNEQFF.